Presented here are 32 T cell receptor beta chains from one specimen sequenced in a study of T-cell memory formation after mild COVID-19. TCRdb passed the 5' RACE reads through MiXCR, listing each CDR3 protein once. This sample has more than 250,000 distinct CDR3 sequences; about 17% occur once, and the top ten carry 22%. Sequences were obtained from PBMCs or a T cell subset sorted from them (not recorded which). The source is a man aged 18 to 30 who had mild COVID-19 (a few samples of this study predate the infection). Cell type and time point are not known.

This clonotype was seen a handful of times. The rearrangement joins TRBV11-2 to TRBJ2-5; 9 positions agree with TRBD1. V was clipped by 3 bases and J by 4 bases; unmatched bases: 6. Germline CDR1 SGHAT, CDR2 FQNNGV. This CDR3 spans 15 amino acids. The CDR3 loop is CASSLGTGRIETQYF. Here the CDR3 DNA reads TGTGCCAGCAGCTTGGGGACAGGGCGGATAGAGACCCAGTACTTC. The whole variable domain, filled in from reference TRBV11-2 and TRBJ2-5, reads EAGVAQSPRYKIIEKRQSVAFWCNPISGHATLYWYQQILGQGPKLLIQFQNNGVVDDSQLPKDRFSAERLKGVDSTLKIQPAKLEDSAVYLCASSLGTGRIETQYFGPGTRLLVL.

The CDR3 DNA is TGCGCCAGCAGCCTCGGGACTAGCGGAGGGGTGGAGACCCAGTACTTC. Protein sequence: CASSLGTSGGVETQYF. The genes are TRBV5-1 and TRBJ2-5, with TRBD2 matching over 11 bases. V was clipped by 4 bases and J by 5 bases; unmatched bases: 10. This CDR3 is 16 amino acids long. CDR1 is SGHRS and CDR2 is YFSETQ in the germline V gene.

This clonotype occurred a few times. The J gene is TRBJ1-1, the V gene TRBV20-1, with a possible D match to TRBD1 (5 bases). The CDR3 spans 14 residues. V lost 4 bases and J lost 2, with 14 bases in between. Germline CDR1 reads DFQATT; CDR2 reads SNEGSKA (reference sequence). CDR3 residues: CSATTTVTNTEAFF. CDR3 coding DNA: TGCAGTGCTACGACGACAGTTACAAACACTGAAGCTTTCTTT.

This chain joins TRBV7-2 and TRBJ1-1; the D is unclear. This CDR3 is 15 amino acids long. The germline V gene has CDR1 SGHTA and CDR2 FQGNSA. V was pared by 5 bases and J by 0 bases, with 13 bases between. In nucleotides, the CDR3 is TGTGCCAGCAGCGGCAGGTTTGGCATGAACACTGAAGCTTTCTTT. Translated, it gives CASSGRFGMNTEAFF.

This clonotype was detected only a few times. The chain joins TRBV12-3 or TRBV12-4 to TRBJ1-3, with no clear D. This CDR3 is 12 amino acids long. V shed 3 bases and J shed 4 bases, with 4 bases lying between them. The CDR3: CASSFDGNTIYF. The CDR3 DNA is TGTGCCAGCAGTTTTGACGGAAACACCATATATTTT.

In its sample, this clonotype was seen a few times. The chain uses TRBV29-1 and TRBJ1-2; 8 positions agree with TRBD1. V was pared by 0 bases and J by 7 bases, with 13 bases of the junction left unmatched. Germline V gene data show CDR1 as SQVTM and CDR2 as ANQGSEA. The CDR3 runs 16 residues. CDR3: CSVEDRNRGDGRGYTF. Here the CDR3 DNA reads TGCAGCGTTGAAGATCGAAACAGGGGGGACGGTCGTGGCTACACCTTC.

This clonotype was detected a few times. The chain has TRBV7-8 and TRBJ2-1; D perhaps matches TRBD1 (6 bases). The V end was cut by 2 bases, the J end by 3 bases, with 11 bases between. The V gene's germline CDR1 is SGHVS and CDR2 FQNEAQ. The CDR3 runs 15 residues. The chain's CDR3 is CASSLSRGFYNEQFF. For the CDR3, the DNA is TGTGCCAGCAGCTTATCCAGGGGCTTCTACAATGAGCAGTTCTTC.

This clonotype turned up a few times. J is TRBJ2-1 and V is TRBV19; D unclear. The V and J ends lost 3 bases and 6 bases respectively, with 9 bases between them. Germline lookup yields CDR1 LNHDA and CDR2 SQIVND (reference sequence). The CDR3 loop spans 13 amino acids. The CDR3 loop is CASSISWSNEQFF. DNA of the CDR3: TGTGCCAGTAGTATCAGCTGGAGCAATGAGCAGTTCTTC.

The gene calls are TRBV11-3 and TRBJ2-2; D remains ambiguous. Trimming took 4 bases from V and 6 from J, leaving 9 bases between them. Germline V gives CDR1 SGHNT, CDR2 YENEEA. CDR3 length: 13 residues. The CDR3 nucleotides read TGTGCCAGCAGCTCCTATTGGGCCGGGGAGCTGTTTTTT. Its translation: CASSSYWAGELFF. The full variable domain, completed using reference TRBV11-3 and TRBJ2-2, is EAGVVQSPRYKIIEKKQPVAFWCNPISGHNTLYWYLQNLGQGPELLIRYENEEAVDDSQLPKDRFSAERLKGVDSTLKIQPAELGDSAVYLCASSSYWAGELFFGEGSRLTVL.

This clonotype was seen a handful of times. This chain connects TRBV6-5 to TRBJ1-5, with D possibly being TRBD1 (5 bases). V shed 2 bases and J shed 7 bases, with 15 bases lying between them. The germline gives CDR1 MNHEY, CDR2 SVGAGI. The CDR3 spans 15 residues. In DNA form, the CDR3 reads TGTGCCAGCAGTTACCGAGGGGAAGAGGGGCAGCCCCAGCATTTT. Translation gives CASSYRGEEGQPQHF.

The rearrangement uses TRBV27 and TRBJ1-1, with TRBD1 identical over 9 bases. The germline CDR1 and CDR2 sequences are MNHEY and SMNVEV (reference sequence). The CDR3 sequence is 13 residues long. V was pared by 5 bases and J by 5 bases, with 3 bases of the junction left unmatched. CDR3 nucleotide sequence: TGTGCCAGCAGTCGACAGGGGGTAACTGAAGCTTTCTTT. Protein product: CASSRQGVTEAFF.

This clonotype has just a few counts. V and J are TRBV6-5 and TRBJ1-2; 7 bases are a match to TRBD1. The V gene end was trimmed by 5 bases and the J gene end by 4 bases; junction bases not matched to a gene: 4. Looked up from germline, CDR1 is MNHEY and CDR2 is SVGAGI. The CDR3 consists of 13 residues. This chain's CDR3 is CASSTTGAYGYTF. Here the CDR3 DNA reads TGTGCCAGCAGTACCACAGGGGCCTATGGCTACACCTTC.

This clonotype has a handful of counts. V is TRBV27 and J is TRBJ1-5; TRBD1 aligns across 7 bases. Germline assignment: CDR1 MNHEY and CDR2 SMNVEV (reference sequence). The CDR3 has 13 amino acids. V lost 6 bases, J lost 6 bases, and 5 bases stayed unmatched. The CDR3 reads CASRQGRTQPQHF. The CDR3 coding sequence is TGTGCCAGCAGACAGGGGCGGACTCAGCCCCAGCATTTT.

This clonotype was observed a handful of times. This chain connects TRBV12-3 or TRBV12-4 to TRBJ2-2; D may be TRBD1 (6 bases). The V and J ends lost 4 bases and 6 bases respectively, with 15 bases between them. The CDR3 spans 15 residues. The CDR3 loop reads CASSSTGGNAGELFF. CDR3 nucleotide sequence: TGTGCCAGCAGTTCGACAGGTGGTAACGCCGGGGAGCTGTTTTTT.

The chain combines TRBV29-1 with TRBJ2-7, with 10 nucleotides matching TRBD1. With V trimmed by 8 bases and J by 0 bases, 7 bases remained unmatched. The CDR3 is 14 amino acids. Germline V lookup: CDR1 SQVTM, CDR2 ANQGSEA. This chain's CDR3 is CSTSGTGDSYEQYF. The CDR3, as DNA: TGCAGCACATCCGGGACAGGGGACTCCTACGAGCAGTACTTC.

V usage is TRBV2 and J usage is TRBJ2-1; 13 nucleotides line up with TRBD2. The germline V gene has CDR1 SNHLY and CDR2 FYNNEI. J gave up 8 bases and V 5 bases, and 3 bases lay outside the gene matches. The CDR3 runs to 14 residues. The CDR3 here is CASSLGTSGDEQFF. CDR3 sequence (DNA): TGTGCCAGCAGTCTTGGGACTAGCGGGGATGAGCAGTTCTTC. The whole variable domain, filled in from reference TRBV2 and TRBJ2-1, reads EPEVTQTPSHQVTQMGQEVILRCVPISNHLYFYWYRQILGQKVEFLVSFYNNEISEKSEIFDDQFSVERPDGSNFTLKIRSTKLEDSAMYFCASSLGTSGDEQFFGPGTRLTVL.

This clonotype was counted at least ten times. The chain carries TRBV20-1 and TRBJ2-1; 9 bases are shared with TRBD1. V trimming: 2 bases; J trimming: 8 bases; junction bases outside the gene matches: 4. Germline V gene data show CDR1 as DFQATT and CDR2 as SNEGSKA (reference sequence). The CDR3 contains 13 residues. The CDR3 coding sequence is TGCAGTGCTAGATCGACAGGGGGGGATGAGCAGTTCTTC. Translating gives CSARSTGGDEQFF.

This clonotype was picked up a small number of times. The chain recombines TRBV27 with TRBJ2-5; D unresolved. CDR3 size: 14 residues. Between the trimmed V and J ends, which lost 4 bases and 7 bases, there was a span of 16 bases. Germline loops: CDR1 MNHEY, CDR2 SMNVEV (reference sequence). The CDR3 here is CASSSLGGVGTQYF. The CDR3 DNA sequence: TGTGCCAGCAGTTCTCTTGGCGGCGTGGGGACCCAGTACTTC.

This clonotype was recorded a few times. The CDR3 reads CASSLMGADEQFF. In DNA form, the CDR3 reads TGTGCCAGCAGCTTAATGGGGGCGGATGAGCAGTTCTTC. V is TRBV7-3 and J is TRBJ2-1; tentative D call: TRBD1 (6 bases). From germline, CDR1 is SGHTA and CDR2 FQGTGA. This CDR3 region has 13 residues. V gave up 1 base and J gave up 8 bases, with 9 bases separating them.

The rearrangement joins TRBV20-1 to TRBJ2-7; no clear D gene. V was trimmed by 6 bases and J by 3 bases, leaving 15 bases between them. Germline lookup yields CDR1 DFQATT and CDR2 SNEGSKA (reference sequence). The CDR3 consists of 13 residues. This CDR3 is CSAQKATGYEQYF. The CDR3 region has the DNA TGCAGTGCACAAAAGGCTACTGGCTACGAGCAGTACTTC.

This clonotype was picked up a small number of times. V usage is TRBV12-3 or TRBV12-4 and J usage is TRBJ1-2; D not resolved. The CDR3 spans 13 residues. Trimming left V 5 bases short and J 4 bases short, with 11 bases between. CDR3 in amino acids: CASSPPGLYGYTF. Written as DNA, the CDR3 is TGTGCCAGCAGTCCCCCAGGTCTCTATGGCTACACCTTC.

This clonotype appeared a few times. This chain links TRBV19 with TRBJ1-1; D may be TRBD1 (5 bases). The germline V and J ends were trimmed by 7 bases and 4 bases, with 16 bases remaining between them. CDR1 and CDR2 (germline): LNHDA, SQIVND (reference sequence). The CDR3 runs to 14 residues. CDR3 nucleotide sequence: TGTGCCAGTACTCCGGGGGTTAGTAGCACTGAAGCTTTCTTT. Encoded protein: CASTPGVSSTEAFF.

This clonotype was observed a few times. For the CDR3, the DNA is TGTGCCAGCAGCTTCTTAACGGAGACCCAGTACTTC. Translated, it gives CASSFLTETQYF. The rearrangement uses TRBV7-9 and TRBJ2-5, with D hard to call. Germline V gene sequence: CDR1 SEHNR, CDR2 FQNEAQ (reference sequence). The CDR3 is 12 residues long. V was clipped by 3 bases and J by 5 bases, with 7 bases between them. Full variable domain (missing parts from reference TRBV7-9 and TRBJ2-5): DTGVSQNPRHKITKRGQNVTFRCDPISEHNRLYWYRQTLGQGPEFLTYFQNEAQLEKSRLLSDRFSAERPKGSFSTLEIQRTEQGDSAMYLCASSFLTETQYFGPGTRLLVL.

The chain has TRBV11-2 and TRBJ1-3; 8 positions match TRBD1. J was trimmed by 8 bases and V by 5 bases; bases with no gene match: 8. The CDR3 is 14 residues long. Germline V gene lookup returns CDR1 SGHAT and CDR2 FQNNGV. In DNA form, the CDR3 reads TGTGCCAGCAGCCTCCGGACAGGGTTAGACACCATATATTTT. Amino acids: CASSLRTGLDTIYF. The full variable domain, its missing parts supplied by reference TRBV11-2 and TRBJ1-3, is EAGVAQSPRYKIIEKRQSVAFWCNPISGHATLYWYQQILGQGPKLLIQFQNNGVVDDSQLPKDRFSAERLKGVDSTLKIQPAKLEDSAVYLCASSLRTGLDTIYFGEGSWLTVV.

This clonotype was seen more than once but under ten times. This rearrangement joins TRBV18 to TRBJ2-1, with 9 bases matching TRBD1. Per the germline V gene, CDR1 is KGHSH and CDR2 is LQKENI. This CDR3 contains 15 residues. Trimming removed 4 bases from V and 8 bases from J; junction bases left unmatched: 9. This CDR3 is CASSRGTGSQYEQFF. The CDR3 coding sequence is TGTGCCAGCTCACGGGGGACAGGGAGTCAATATGAGCAGTTCTTC.

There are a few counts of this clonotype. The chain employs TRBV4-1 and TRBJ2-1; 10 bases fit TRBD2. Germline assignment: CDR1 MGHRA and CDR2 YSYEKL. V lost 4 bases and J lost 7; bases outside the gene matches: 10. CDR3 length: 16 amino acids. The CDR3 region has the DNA TGCGCCAGCAGCCGAGAACTAGCGGGGTCCGGTAATGAGCAGTTCTTC. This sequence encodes CASSRELAGSGNEQFF.

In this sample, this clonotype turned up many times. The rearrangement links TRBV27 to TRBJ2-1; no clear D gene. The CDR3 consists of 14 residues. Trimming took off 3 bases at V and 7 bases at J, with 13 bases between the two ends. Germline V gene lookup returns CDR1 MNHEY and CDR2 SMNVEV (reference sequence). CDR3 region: CASSLKWAANEQFF. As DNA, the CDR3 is TGTGCCAGCAGTTTGAAGTGGGCGGCGAATGAGCAGTTCTTC.

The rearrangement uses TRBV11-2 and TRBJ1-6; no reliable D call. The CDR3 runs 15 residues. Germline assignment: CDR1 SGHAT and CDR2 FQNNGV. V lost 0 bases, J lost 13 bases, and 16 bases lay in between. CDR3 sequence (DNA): TGTGCCAGCAGCTTAGAATTCGGCCCCGTTTGGCCCCTCCACTTT. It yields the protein CASSLEFGPVWPLHF. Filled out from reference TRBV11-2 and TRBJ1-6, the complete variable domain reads EAGVAQSPRYKIIEKRQSVAFWCNPISGHATLYWYQQILGQGPKLLIQFQNNGVVDDSQLPKDRFSAERLKGVDSTLKIQPAKLEDSAVYLCASSLEFGPVWPLHFGNGTRLTVT.

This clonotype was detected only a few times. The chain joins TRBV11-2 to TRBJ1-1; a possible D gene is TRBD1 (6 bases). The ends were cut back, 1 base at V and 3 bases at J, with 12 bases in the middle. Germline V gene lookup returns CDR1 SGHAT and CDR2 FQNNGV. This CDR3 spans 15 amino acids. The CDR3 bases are TGTGCCAGCAGCTTAGTAGCCAGGGGCGACACTGAAGCTTTCTTT. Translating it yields CASSLVARGDTEAFF.

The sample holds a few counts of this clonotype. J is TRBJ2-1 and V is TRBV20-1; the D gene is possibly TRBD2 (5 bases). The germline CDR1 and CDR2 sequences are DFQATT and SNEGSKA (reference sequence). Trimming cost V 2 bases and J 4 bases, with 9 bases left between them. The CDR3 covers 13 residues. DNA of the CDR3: TGCAGTGCTAGAAATTGGAGGTACAATGAGCAGTTCTTC. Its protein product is CSARNWRYNEQFF.

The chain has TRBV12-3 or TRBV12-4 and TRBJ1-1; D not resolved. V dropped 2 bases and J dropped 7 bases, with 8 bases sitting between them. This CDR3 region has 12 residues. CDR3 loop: CASSLIRGEAFF. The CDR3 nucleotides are TGTGCCAGCAGTTTAATCCGGGGTGAAGCTTTCTTT.

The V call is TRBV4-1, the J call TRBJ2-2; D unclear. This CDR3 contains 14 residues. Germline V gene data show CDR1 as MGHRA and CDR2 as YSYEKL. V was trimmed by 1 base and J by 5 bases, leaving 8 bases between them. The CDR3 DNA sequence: TGCGCCAGCAGCCAAGGGCAGATGACCGGGGAGCTGTTTTTT. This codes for CASSQGQMTGELFF.